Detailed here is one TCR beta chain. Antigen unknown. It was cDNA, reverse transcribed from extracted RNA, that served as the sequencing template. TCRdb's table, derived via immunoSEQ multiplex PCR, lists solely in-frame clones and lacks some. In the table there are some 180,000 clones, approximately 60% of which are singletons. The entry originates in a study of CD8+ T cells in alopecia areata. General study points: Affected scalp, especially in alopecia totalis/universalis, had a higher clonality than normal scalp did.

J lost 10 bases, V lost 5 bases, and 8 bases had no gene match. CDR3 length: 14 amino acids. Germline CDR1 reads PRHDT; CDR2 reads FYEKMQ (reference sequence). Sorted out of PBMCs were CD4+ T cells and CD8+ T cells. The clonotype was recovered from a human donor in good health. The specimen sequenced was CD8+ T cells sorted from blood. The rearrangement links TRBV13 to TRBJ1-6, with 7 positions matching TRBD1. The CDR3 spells CASSVRGGRSPLHF. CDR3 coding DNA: TGTGCCAGCAGCGTTAGAGGGGGCAGGTCACCCCTCCACTTT.